This T cell receptor (beta chain) is drawn from a study of radiotherapy plus CTLA-4 blockade in lung cancer. This clone has a single count. Some clones are missing from TCRdb's copy, which holds only in-frame ones; the method was immunoSEQ multiplex PCR. The repertoire holds roughly 30,000 clones, with 70% to 80% as singletons. This TCR was recovered from a human donor with non-small cell lung cancer who had stable disease on radiotherapy plus ipilimumab. Sequenced material: peripheral blood, taken from a patient treated with radiotherapy plus ipilimumab.

CDR3 sequence: CASSQDRAGYGYTF. DNA of the CDR3: TGTGCCAGCAGCCAAGATCGGGCGGGCTATGGCTACACCTTC. This chain connects TRBV14 to TRBJ1-2, with no clear D. Germline-derived CDR1 and CDR2 are SGHDN and FVKESK. The germline V and J ends were trimmed by 0 bases and 4 bases, with 9 bases remaining between them. This CDR3 has 14 amino acids.